A selection of T cell receptor beta chains follows, all from one sample in a study of blood T cell repertoires in COVID-19. Clones were read by immunoSEQ multiplex PCR, and TCRdb kept only the in-frame ones, dropping some. The top ten clones hold roughly 8% of a sample with about 160,000 clones, about 85% of them seen once. Sequencing was carried out using PBMCs or T cells enriched from blood (not recorded which). The receptors were sampled from a woman in her forties or fifties who had recovered from COVID-19. The CDR3 runs from the conserved cysteine through the conserved F or W. The order of the fields is clone size, V gene, J gene, D gene, CDR3 protein, CDR3 DNA. D genes are given only for firm matches. The size of a clone is reported for some rows only, either as once, few or many, or as a class for expanded clones.

size: -; V: TRBV2; J: TRBJ1-2; D: -; CDR3: CASSEIFRDFGYTF; DNA: TGTGCCAGCAGTGAAATATTCCGGGATTTTGGCTACACCTTC
size: once; V: TRBV11-1; J: TRBJ1-1; D: TRBD1; CDR3: CASSPDRVEAFF; DNA: TGTGCCAGCAGCCCTGACAGGGTTGAAGCTTTCTTT
size: few; V: TRBV6-2/TRBV6-3; J: TRBJ2-5; D: -; CDR3: CASSYSIDRGTQYF; DNA: TGTGCCAGCAGTTACTCCATCGACCGGGGGACCCAGTACTTC
size: -; V: TRBV19; J: TRBJ2-1; D: TRBD1; CDR3: CASSTSMQGASRSDEQFF; DNA: TGTGCCAGTAGTACGTCCATGCAGGGGGCGTCACGTAGCGATGAGCAGTTCTTC
size: -; V: TRBV7-2; J: TRBJ1-4; D: -; CDR3: CASSLRTATNEKLFF; DNA: TGTGCCAGCAGCTTAAGGACAGCAACTAATGAAAAACTGTTTTTT
size: -; V: TRBV7-8; J: TRBJ2-3; D: TRBD2; CDR3: CASSLKLAPKADTQYF; DNA: TGTGCCAGCAGCTTAAAACTAGCGCCAAAGGCAGATACGCAGTATTTT
size: -; V: TRBV10-1; J: TRBJ2-3; D: TRBD1; CDR3: CASRLEGQGSTDTQYF; DNA: TGCGCCAGCAGATTGGAGGGACAGGGATCCACAGATACGCAGTATTTT
size: -; V: TRBV7-2; J: TRBJ1-2; D: -; CDR3: CASTPSTGANYGYTF; DNA: TGTGCCAGCACCCCTAGTACAGGAGCTAACTATGGCTACACCTTC
size: -; V: TRBV23-1; J: TRBJ2-7; D: -; CDR3: CASSPSTPAINYEQYF; DNA: TGCGCCAGCAGTCCCTCAACGCCTGCTATCAACTACGAGCAGTACTTC
size: -; V: TRBV20-1; J: TRBJ2-5; D: -; CDR3: CSATRETQYF; DNA: TGCAGTGCGACTCGAGAGACCCAGTACTTC
size: -; V: TRBV3-1/TRBV3-2; J: TRBJ1-2; D: -; CDR3: CASSHPGEYGYTF; DNA: TGTGCCAGCAGCCATCCAGGGGAGTATGGCTACACCTTC
size: -; V: TRBV4-1; J: TRBJ1-1; D: TRBD1; CDR3: CASSQGGQTEAFF; DNA: TGCGCCAGCAGCCAGGGGGGACAGACTGAAGCTTTCTTT
size: -; V: TRBV18; J: TRBJ1-6; D: TRBD1; CDR3: CASSPIPGQGNSPLHF; DNA: TGTGCCAGCTCACCAATTCCGGGACAGGGGAATTCACCCCTCCACTTT
size: -; V: TRBV19; J: TRBJ2-5; D: -; CDR3: CASRIRGGEETQYF; DNA: TGTGCCAGTAGGATTCGAGGGGGGGAGGAGACCCAGTACTTC
size: -; V: TRBV6-4; J: TRBJ1-1; D: -; CDR3: CASSRQATNTEAFF; DNA: TGTGCCAGCAGTCGACAGGCCACGAACACTGAAGCTTTCTTT
size: -; V: TRBV6-5; J: TRBJ2-7; D: -; CDR3: CASSRDPGAPYEQYF; DNA: TGTGCCAGCAGCCGCGACCCAGGGGCTCCCTACGAGCAGTACTTC
size: -; V: TRBV18; J: TRBJ1-5; D: -; CDR3: CASSPAGVDNQPQHF; DNA: TGTGCCAGCTCACCAGCAGGGGTGGACAATCAGCCCCAGCATTTT
size: -; V: TRBV5-8; J: TRBJ1-5; D: -; CDR3: CASSLLGEGGQPQHF; DNA: TGTGCCAGCAGCTTATTGGGGGAGGGTGGTCAGCCCCAGCATTTT
size: -; V: TRBV7-3; J: TRBJ2-3; D: -; CDR3: CASSLGTSPDTQYF; DNA: TGTGCCAGCAGCTTGGGGACATCTCCAGATACGCAGTATTTT
size: -; V: TRBV5-4; J: TRBJ2-1; D: TRBD2; CDR3: CASSLEASGYNEQFF; DNA: TGTGCCAGCAGCTTGGAGGCTAGCGGTTACAATGAGCAGTTCTTC
size: -; V: TRBV5-8; J: TRBJ2-7; D: -; CDR3: CASSRPGSYEQYF; DNA: TGTGCCAGCAGCCGTCCGGGATCCTACGAGCAGTACTTC
size: -; V: TRBV5-1; J: TRBJ2-5; D: TRBD2; CDR3: CASSPGTSGGGWQETQYF; DNA: TGCGCCAGCAGCCCCGGGACTAGCGGGGGAGGTTGGCAAGAGACCCAGTACTTC
size: -; V: TRBV2; J: TRBJ2-1; D: TRBD2; CDR3: CASSGLVNEQFF; DNA: TGTGCCAGCTCCGGACTAGTTAATGAGCAGTTCTTC
size: -; V: TRBV19; J: TRBJ1-3; D: -; CDR3: CATTLAGISSGNTIYF; DNA: TGTGCCACGACCTTGGCCGGGATCAGCTCTGGAAACACCATATATTTT
size: -; V: TRBV7-2; J: TRBJ2-7; D: TRBD1; CDR3: CASSSTPGQPYEQYF; DNA: TGTGCCAGCAGCTCGACTCCGGGACAGCCCTACGAGCAGTACTTC
size: -; V: TRBV19; J: TRBJ1-5; D: -; CDR3: CASSTHRDNQPQHF; DNA: TGTGCCAGTAGTACCCACAGGGACAATCAGCCCCAGCATTTT
size: -; V: TRBV9; J: TRBJ2-3; D: TRBD2; CDR3: CASSGGTSVTDTQYF; DNA: TGTGCCAGCAGCGGGGGGACTAGCGTCACAGATACGCAGTATTTT
size: -; V: TRBV14; J: TRBJ1-2; D: TRBD1; CDR3: CASSLNRGDYGYTF; DNA: TGTGCCAGCAGCCTAAACAGGGGGGACTATGGCTACACCTTC
size: -; V: TRBV18; J: TRBJ1-2; D: TRBD1; CDR3: CASSPGTGYGYTF; DNA: TGTGCCAGCTCACCAGGGACAGGCTATGGCTACACCTTC
size: -; V: TRBV3-1/TRBV3-2; J: TRBJ1-5; D: -; CDR3: CASSQGPGHLSNQPQHF; DNA: TGTGCCAGCAGCCAAGGACCAGGACACCTTAGCAATCAGCCCCAGCATTTT
size: -; V: TRBV20-1; J: TRBJ2-3; D: -; CDR3: CSASSGTSTDTQYF; DNA: TGCAGTGCTAGTAGCGGTACTAGCACAGATACGCAGTATTTT
size: -; V: TRBV7-2; J: TRBJ1-1; D: -; CDR3: CASSSITVSTEAFF; DNA: TGTGCCAGCAGCTCAATTACGGTGAGCACTGAAGCTTTCTTT
size: -; V: TRBV5-1; J: TRBJ1-4; D: TRBD1; CDR3: CASSLGQGNEKLFF; DNA: TGCGCCAGCAGTCTGGGACAGGGGAATGAAAAACTGTTTTTT
size: -; V: TRBV9; J: TRBJ1-6; D: -; CDR3: CASSDRTDSPLHF; DNA: TGTGCCAGCAGCGACAGGACCGATTCACCCCTCCACTTT
size: -; V: TRBV5-4; J: TRBJ2-3; D: -; CDR3: CASSLGGVSTDTQYF; DNA: TGTGCCAGCAGCTTGGGCGGGGTTAGCACAGATACGCAGTATTTT
size: -; V: TRBV7-2; J: TRBJ1-3; D: -; CDR3: CASSPNSGNTIYF; DNA: TGTGCCAGCAGTCCTAACTCTGGAAACACCATATATTTT
size: -; V: TRBV6-5; J: TRBJ1-3; D: -; CDR3: CASSFGEAAGNTIYF; DNA: TGTGCCAGCAGTTTTGGGGAAGCGGCTGGAAACACCATATATTTT